The rows below give T cell receptor beta chains drawn from one sample of a study of pediatric ulcerative colitis. This table comes from immunoSEQ multiplex PCR, and its TCRdb copy is limited to in-frame clones, with some not included. This sample has tens of thousands of clones, with roughly 71% found just once. The sequenced material came from gut tissue. These receptors originate from a boy between 10 and 17 years old with severe ulcerative colitis. The CDR3 runs from the conserved cysteine through the conserved F or W. The D gene is left open where the match is weak. Clone size is stated in some rows and not others, as once, few, many or a class when expanded.

V	J	size	D	length	CDR3	DNA
TRBV15	TRBJ1-4	-	-	15	CATSREGGINEKLFF	TGTGCCACCAGCAGAGAGGGAGGGATTAATGAAAAACTGTTTTTT
TRBV6-1	TRBJ1-5	-	TRBD1	13	CASRGQGGQPQHF	TGTGCCAGCAGGGGACAGGGGGGACAGCCCCAGCATTTT
TRBV6-1	TRBJ2-4	-	-	16	CASSEAVSWEPNIQYF	TGTGCCAGCAGTGAAGCTGTGAGTTGGGAGCCGAACATTCAGTACTTC
TRBV7-2	TRBJ2-1	once	-	15	CASSLVFLTYNEQFF	TGTGCCAGCAGCTTAGTTTTTCTGACATACAATGAGCAGTTCTTC
TRBV5-4	TRBJ1-2	-	TRBD1	14	CASSLTGADYGYTF	TGTGCCAGCAGCTTGACAGGGGCGGACTATGGCTACACCTTC
TRBV11-2	TRBJ2-7	-	-	12	CASRGALLEQYF	TGTGCCAGCAGGGGGGCGCTTCTCGAGCAGTACTTC
TRBV30	TRBJ1-6	few	-	14	CAWTNRVSNSPLHF	TGTGCCTGGACTAACAGGGTTTCCAATTCACCCCTCCACTTT
TRBV5-1	TRBJ1-4	-	-	21	CASSLKGGGDPLALTNEKLFF	TGCGCCAGCAGCTTGAAGGGGGGGGGAGATCCCCTCGCCTTAACTAATGAAAAACTGTTTTTT
TRBV27	TRBJ2-3	-	TRBD2	17	CASSLRRGTGGTDTQYF	TGTGCCAGCAGTCTCCGGAGAGGTACGGGGGGTACAGATACGCAGTATTTT
TRBV6-1	TRBJ2-5	-	-	14	CASSEGPLQETQYF	TGTGCCAGCAGTGAGGGTCCTCTCCAAGAGACCCAGTACTTC
TRBV9	TRBJ1-2	-	-	12	CASSLDGWGYTF	TGTGCCAGCAGCCTCGATGGTTGGGGCTACACCTTC
TRBV4-1	TRBJ1-4	-	TRBD1	16	CASSQYTGQSNEKLFF	TGCGCCAGCAGCCAATATACGGGACAGTCTAATGAAAAACTGTTTTTT
TRBV6-4	TRBJ1-2	-	-	14	CASSEDVAGYGYTF	TGTGCCAGCAGTGAGGACGTGGCCGGCTATGGCTACACCTTC
TRBV14	TRBJ2-1	once	TRBD1	15	CASSLNRGEYNEQFF	TGTGCCAGCAGCCTTAACAGGGGCGAATACAATGAGCAGTTCTTC
TRBV5-1	TRBJ1-4	-	TRBD1	15	CASTPGQGANEKLFF	TGCGCCAGCACCCCGGGACAGGGAGCTAATGAAAAACTGTTTTTT
TRBV7-9	TRBJ1-1	-	-	13	CASSSYPACEAFF	TGTGCCAGCAGCTCTTATCCAGCCTGTGAAGCTTTCTTT
TRBV6-1	TRBJ1-1	-	TRBD1	14	CASSVQGVTTEAFF	TGTGCCAGCAGTGTACAGGGGGTAACCACTGAAGCTTTCTTT
TRBV5-6	TRBJ1-1	-	-	15	CASSPTGGLRTEAFF	TGTGCCAGCAGCCCAACGGGGGGGCTGAGGACTGAAGCTTTCTTT
TRBV6-5	TRBJ1-2	few	-	13	CASVGTGNYGYTF	TGTGCCAGTGTTGGGACGGGTAACTATGGCTACACCTTC
TRBV21-1	TRBJ2-3	-	-	14	CASSNWFHGDTQYF	TGTGCCAGCAGCAACTGGTTCCATGGAGATACGCAGTATTTT
TRBV4-1	TRBJ2-1	-	TRBD1	17	CASSQRTLRDRGNEQFF	TGCGCCAGCAGCCAAAGAACGCTCCGGGACAGGGGAAATGAGCAGTTCTTC
TRBV18	TRBJ2-3	-	-	17	CASSPLVGGQSTDTQYF	TGTGCCAGCTCACCTCTGGTGGGGGGGCAGAGCACAGATACGCAGTATTTT
TRBV29-1	TRBJ1-1	-	TRBD1	13	CSVASGGYTEAFF	TGCAGCGTTGCTTCAGGGGGGTACACTGAAGCTTTCTTT
TRBV27	TRBJ1-6	-	TRBD1	17	CACKIGGTGAYNSPLHF	TGTGCCTGCAAGATCGGGGGAACAGGGGCATATAATTCACCCCTCCACTTT
TRBV6-5	TRBJ1-1	-	-	14	CASSQLTGSTEAFF	TGTGCCAGCAGCCAGCTTACAGGGTCTACTGAAGCTTTCTTT